A single sample is the source of the 15 T cell receptor beta chains below, sequenced in a study of control samples from healthy donors and cancer patients. Profiled with immunoSEQ multiplex PCR; TCRdb holds only in-frame clones, not every one. Of 150,000 to 200,000 clones in the sample, 90% to 95% are singletons; the top ten hold approximately 1.5%. The sequenced material came from blood. Every receptor here comes from a woman in her thirties in good health.

A note on this clone: The sample contains more than one DNA sequence encoding this CDR3. The rearrangement joins TRBV20-1 to TRBJ1-5, with D possibly TRBD1 on 5 matching bases. Germline V gene data show CDR1 as DFQATT and CDR2 as SNEGSKA (reference sequence). Between the trimmed V and J ends, which lost 3 bases and 2 bases, there was a span of 8 bases. The CDR3 contains 13 residues. The CDR3 coding sequence is TGCAGTGCTAGTGCGGGGGGCAATCAGCCCCAGCATTTT. This gives the protein CSASAGGNQPQHF.

This rearrangement joins TRBV6-5 to TRBJ1-5; 7 bases agree with TRBD1. The CDR3 has 14 amino acids. Per germline, CDR1 MNHEY and CDR2 SVGAGI. V shed 6 bases and J 2 bases; nucleotides not matched to a gene: 4. DNA for the CDR3: TGTGCCAGCAGCAGGGGGATAGGCAATCAGCCCCAGCATTTT. Translated: CASSRGIGNQPQHF.

The V and J genes are TRBV7-7 and TRBJ2-1; 7 positions match TRBD1. Germline CDR1 is SSHAT and CDR2 is FNYEAQ (reference sequence). With 5 bases clipped from V and 5 bases from J, the junction kept 3 bases outside the gene matches. The CDR3 totals 13 residues. Here the CDR3 DNA reads TGTGCCAGCAGCCCAGGGGGTAACAATGAGCAGTTCTTC. Protein sequence: CASSPGGNNEQFF.

With regard to this clone: Other nucleotide sequences from this sample produce the same CDR3. This chain uses TRBV4-2 with TRBJ2-7; 12 bases are a match to TRBD2. V gave up 0 bases and J gave up 3 bases; unmatched junction bases: 0. Germline loops: CDR1 LGHNA, CDR2 YNFKEQ. The CDR3 contains 15 residues. The CDR3 sequence is CASSQETSGSYEQYF. The CDR3, as DNA: TGTGCCAGCAGCCAAGAGACTAGCGGGAGCTACGAGCAGTACTTC.

This clone appeared a few times. This sequence joins TRBV18 and TRBJ1-3; D gene unclear. The CDR3 runs 16 residues. Germline V lookup: CDR1 KGHSH, CDR2 LQKENI. V lost 2 bases, J lost 0 bases, and 11 bases lay in between. CDR3 coding DNA: TGTGCCAGCTCACCAAGGGCACCTAGCTCTGGAAACACCATATATTTT. This sequence encodes CASSPRAPSSGNTIYF. The variable domain in full, completed from reference TRBV18 and TRBJ1-3, reads NAGVMQNPRHLVRRRGQEARLRCSPMKGHSHVYWYRQLPEEGLKFMVYLQKENIIDESGMPKERFSAEFPKEGPSILRIQQVVRGDSAAYFCASSPRAPSSGNTIYFGEGSWLTVV.

The V call is TRBV6-4, the J call TRBJ2-1, with no clear D. V lost 0 bases to trimming and J lost 0 bases, with 6 bases between them. Per the germline V gene, CDR1 is MRHNA and CDR2 is SNTAGT. The CDR3 loop spans 15 amino acids. CDR3 sequence (DNA): TGTGCCAGCAGTGACTCGGTGGGCTCCTACAATGAGCAGTTCTTC. Protein sequence: CASSDSVGSYNEQFF.

In the case of this clone: A junction boundary mismatches the germline segment, possibly from a read error. The V call is TRBV7-7, the J call TRBJ2-1; D possibly corresponds to TRBD1 (6 bases). Germline CDR1 SSHAT, CDR2 FNYEAQ (reference sequence). CDR3 length equals 15 residues. The CDR3 region has the DNA TGTGCTAGCAGCTTAGGGCAGGGGCGCTACAATGAGCAGTTCTTC. Translated: CASSLGQGRYNEQFF.

The DNA of the CDR3 is TGTGCCAGCAGCTCTGGACTAGCGGGAGTGGGGACCGGGGAGCTGTTTTTT. This gives the protein CASSSGLAGVGTGELFF. The rearrangement joins TRBV7-2 to TRBJ2-2; TRBD2 agrees at 13 bases. Per germline, CDR1 SGHTA and CDR2 FQGNSA. The V gene end was trimmed by 4 bases and the J gene end by 5 bases; junction bases not matched to a gene: 7. The CDR3 sequence is 17 residues long.

This clone came up once. Different DNA sequences within this sample yield the same CDR3. The rearrangement uses TRBV7-9 and TRBJ2-3; 11 bases map to TRBD2. In germline, CDR1 is SEHNR, CDR2 FQNEAQ (reference sequence). This CDR3 is 14 amino acids long. V was clipped by 5 bases and J by 4 bases; unmatched bases: 2. The CDR3 DNA is TGTGCCAGCAGCCCGGGACTAGCGGCAGATACGCAGTATTTT. Its protein is CASSPGLAADTQYF. Together with reference TRBV7-9 and TRBJ2-3, the CDR3 gives the full variable domain: DTGVSQNPRHKITKRGQNVTFRCDPISEHNRLYWYRQTLGQGPEFLTYFQNEAQLEKSRLLSDRFSAERPKGSFSTLEIQRTEQGDSAMYLCASSPGLAADTQYFGPGTRLTVL.

The chain is built from TRBV3-1 (or the pseudogene TRBV3-2) and TRBJ2-1; TRBD1 aligns across 7 bases. V was pared by 4 bases and J by 3 bases, with 6 bases of the junction left unmatched. This CDR3 contains 15 residues. Germline-derived CDR1 and CDR2 are LGHDT and YNNKEL (reference sequence). As DNA, the CDR3 is TGTGCCAGCAGCCTTGCCGGGACAGACTACAATGAGCAGTTCTTC. Encoded protein: CASSLAGTDYNEQFF.

For this clone: The same CDR3 arises from other DNA sequences in this sample as well. This chain uses TRBV6-4 with TRBJ2-1; D remains unclear. Trimming pared 0 bases from V and 4 bases from J, leaving 4 bases between. Per germline, CDR1 MRHNA and CDR2 SNTAGT. CDR3 length: 13 residues. Here the CDR3 DNA reads TGTGCCAGCAGTGACTCCGGGTACAATGAGCAGTTCTTC. The encoded protein is CASSDSGYNEQFF.

The sample holds a few counts of this clone. The chain recombines TRBV5-6 with TRBJ2-5; 11 positions agree with TRBD1. This CDR3 region has 14 residues. After removal of 4 bases from V and 1 base from J, the junction contained 0 bases not matched to a gene. Germline assignment: CDR1 SGHDT and CDR2 YYEEEE. CDR3 in amino acids: CASSGTGGQETQYF. CDR3 bases: TGTGCCAGCAGCGGGACAGGGGGCCAAGAGACCCAGTACTTC.

This clone appeared a few times. This rearrangement joins TRBV30 to TRBJ2-5; 11 nucleotides line up with TRBD2. Germline CDR1 is GTSNPN and CDR2 is SVGIG (reference sequence). J lost 3 bases, V lost 3 bases, and 9 bases had no gene match. The CDR3 covers 16 residues. The CDR3 is CAWSTGTSGRKETQYF. CDR3 in DNA: TGTGCCTGGAGCACCGGGACTAGCGGAAGGAAAGAGACCCAGTACTTC.

The rearrangement joins TRBV10-2 to TRBJ1-1; a possible D gene is TRBD1 (5 bases). V lost 0 bases to trimming and J lost 1 base, with 9 bases between them. Germline CDR1 and CDR2: WSHSY and SAAADI. The CDR3 is made up of 15 amino acids. Here the CDR3 DNA reads TGCGCCAGCAGTGAGTCGGGGCAGCCGAACACTGAAGCTTTCTTT. This codes for CASSESGQPNTEAFF.

The J gene is TRBJ2-1, the V gene TRBV12-5, with 8 nucleotides matching TRBD2. Germline V gene lookup returns CDR1 LGHNT and CDR2 FRNRAP. The junction had 7 bases not matched to a gene; V was cut back by 0 bases and J by 9 bases. The CDR3 runs to 15 residues. CDR3 residues: CASGLVSGGPGEQFF. The CDR3 region has the DNA TGTGCTAGTGGTTTGGTATCGGGGGGGCCGGGTGAGCAGTTCTTC.